The subject of this entry is one T cell receptor beta chain. This sample is drawn from a study of blood T cell repertoires in COVID-19. Study information: COVID-19 samples collected from the United States, Italy and Spain covered acute and convalescent phases. PBMCs, B-cell-depleted T cells, or T cells were the source of the cDNA or gDNA that made up the material.

In the authors' workflow: Counts of nucleated cells, estimated from reference gene primer amplification, were obtained. Libraries were prepared by immunoSEQ multiplex PCR; TCRdb keeps only in-frame clonotypes and omits some of them. The DNA was the basis for D and trimming; V, J and clone size are from that table. The sample has approximately 62,000 clones; approximately 73% are singletons. The specimen sequenced was peripheral blood. This receptor was identified in a woman aged 45-65 years with active or convalescent COVID-19.

Written as DNA, the CDR3 is TGTGCCAGCAGAAGAGCGGGGGCCACAGATACGCAGTATTTT. This translates into CASRRAGATDTQYF. The chain uses TRBV28 and TRBJ2-3; 8 bases agree with TRBD2. Trimming removed 6 bases from V and 2 bases from J; junction bases left unmatched: 4. The CDR3 is 14 amino acids. Germline V lookup: CDR1 MDHEN, CDR2 SYDVKM.